The 9 T cell receptor beta chains reported below all come from one sample, sequenced in a study of human T cells and chemical hapten exposure. Time point indicated: pre-sensitization, week 0. The treatment was: therapeutic diphenylcyclopropenone sensitization with weekly scalp DPC. One entry per CDR3 protein results from TCRdb running MiXCR on the RACE reads. Of 300,000 to 450,000 distinct CDR3 sequences listed, around 5.5% are singletons. The sequencing here drew on whole blood, taken in connection with sensitization to the hapten diphenylcyclopropenone (DPC). The receptors derive from a woman between 45 and 65 years old with alopecia areata. Some clones in this sample may be carry-over from other donors' samples.

The rearrangement joins TRBV20-1 to TRBJ1-6, with 7 bases that match TRBD1. With 2 bases clipped from V and 11 bases from J, the junction kept 6 bases outside the gene matches. CDR1 is DFQATT, CDR2 SNEGSKA, per germline (reference sequence). This CDR3 region has 13 residues. The CDR3 sequence is CSARRDSPTPLHF. The CDR3 nucleotides read TGCAGTGCTAGACGGGACAGTCCTACACCCCTCCACTTT.

The genes are TRBV28 and TRBJ1-6; tentative D call: TRBD1 (5 bases). The CDR3 totals 15 residues. With 2 bases removed from V and 5 bases from J, the gap between germline ends came to 10 bases. Germline V lookup: CDR1 MDHEN, CDR2 SYDVKM. CDR3 residues: CASSLLRGNNSPLHF. Here the CDR3 DNA reads TGTGCCAGCAGTTTACTAAGGGGTAATAATTCACCCCTCCACTTT.

V and J are TRBV9 and TRBJ2-2; D is unclear. V dropped 2 bases and J dropped 1 base, with 3 bases sitting between them. The germline CDR1 and CDR2 sequences are SGDLS and YYNGEE. This CDR3 region has 13 residues. The CDR3 DNA reads as TGTGCCAGCAGCGTTAAGAACACCGGGGAGCTGTTTTTT. As protein: CASSVKNTGELFF. Looking up the rest from reference TRBV9 and TRBJ2-2 gives the full variable domain: DSGVTQTPKHLITATGQRVTLRCSPRSGDLSVYWYQQSLDQGLQFLIQYYNGEERAKGNILERFSAQQFPDLHSELNLSSLELGDSALYFCASSVKNTGELFFGEGSRLTVL.

A few counts support this clonotype. The rearrangement joins TRBV27 to TRBJ1-5; a weak D match, TRBD1 (6 bases). CDR1 is MNHEY, CDR2 SMNVEV, per germline (reference sequence). V was shortened by 8 bases and J by 1 base, with 18 bases between the two germline ends. The CDR3 spans 16 residues. CDR3 DNA: TGTGCCAGCGGCTTCGGGGGGGCCGGGAGCAATCAGCCCCAGCATTTT. Translating it yields CASGFGGAGSNQPQHF.

This clonotype was counted ten times or more. The V gene is TRBV20-1, the J gene TRBJ2-7; 7 bases map to TRBD2. V trimming: 5 bases; J trimming: 6 bases; junction bases outside the gene matches: 13. The germline V gene has CDR1 DFQATT and CDR2 SNEGSKA (reference sequence). The CDR3 totals 14 residues. For the CDR3, the DNA is TGCAGTGCTGCGATAGCGGGTGGGTCTGGCGAGCAGTACTTC. Its translation is CSAAIAGGSGEQYF.

Ten or more counts support this clonotype. The CDR3 loop reads CASSWDSGYEQYF. Written as DNA, the CDR3 is TGTGCCAGCAGCTGGGACTCAGGGTACGAGCAGTACTTC. This chain connects TRBV12-3 or TRBV12-4 to TRBJ2-7; perhaps TRBD2 as D (6 bases). The V end lost 6 bases, the J end lost 4 bases, and 13 bases lay between the germline ends. The CDR3 totals 13 residues.

The CDR3 region is CASSVAEYNEQFF. CDR3 nucleotide sequence: TGTGCCAGCAGCGTAGCCGAGTACAATGAGCAGTTCTTC. This rearrangement joins TRBV9 to TRBJ2-1; no firm D call. Trimming removed 0 bases from V and 4 bases from J, with 5 bases in between. This CDR3 has 13 amino acids. Germline V gene sequence: CDR1 SGDLS, CDR2 YYNGEE.

This clonotype was seen only a few times. The chain links TRBV6-1 to TRBJ1-3; 8 positions match TRBD1. CDR1 and CDR2 from the germline V gene are MNHNS and SASEGT. The CDR3 runs to 16 residues. With 4 bases clipped from V and 2 bases from J, the junction kept 7 bases outside the gene matches. This CDR3 is CASSGRQGNTGNTIYF. The DNA for the CDR3 is TGTGCCAGCAGTGGAAGACAGGGGAATACTGGAAACACCATATATTTT.

This clonotype was observed a handful of times. This chain uses TRBV4-2 with TRBJ2-7; D is uncertain. The CDR3 consists of 16 residues. Trimming took off 4 bases at V and 3 bases at J, with 19 bases between the two ends. Germline V gene data show CDR1 as LGHNA and CDR2 as YNFKEQ. In nucleotides, the CDR3 is TGTGCCAGCAGCCCTGGACGGTTATCGTCCGACTACGAGCAGTACTTC. This codes for CASSPGRLSSDYEQYF.